This TCR beta chain was found in a study of beta chain features in type 1 diabetes. Study information: Investigators examined around 98 million sorted cells across all samples.

Study-wide points: People with Type 1 diabetes carried modestly yet significantly shorter TCRB CDR3s in all four CD4+ subsets.

J was trimmed by 5 bases and V by 5 bases; bases with no gene match: 8. The length of the CDR3 is 14 residues. Germline CDR1 MNHNY, CDR2 SVGAGI (reference sequence). To note about this clone: What it binds is unknown.

Expressed TCRB transcripts got sequenced, as all isolated RNA was reverse transcribed. Sequenced by immunoSEQ multiplex PCR; TCRdb stores in-frame clones only, minus some. The table lists a few hundred thousand clones, 11% of them singletons. A CD45RO/CCR7/CD25/CD127/CD95/CD27 panel sorted naive, central memory, regulatory and stem cell-like memory CD4+ cells. The clonotype was recovered from a man aged 25-45 years with type 1 diabetes. V usage is TRBV6-6 and J usage is TRBJ2-5; 7 bases match TRBD1. Sequenced material: naive CD4+ T cells from blood. CDR3: CASSIRSGGETQYF. CDR3 nucleotides: TGTGCCAGCAGTATTCGTTCAGGGGGTGAGACCCAGTACTTC.